These T cell receptor beta chains were read from a single sample in a study of shared clonotypes between healthy human individuals. Measured with immunoSEQ multiplex PCR; TCRdb has only the in-frame clones, and not every one. The table records under 600,000 clones, 95% to 98% of them present only once. Sequencing was carried out using naive CD8+ T cells sorted from blood. These TCRs come from a man aged 30 to 45 in good health. Both conserved end residues are part of each CDR3. Each record gives: V gene, clone size, D gene, J gene, CDR3 protein, CDR3 DNA. The D gene is left open where the match is weak. Clone size is given for some rows only: seen once, a few or many times, or a class if the clone is expanded.

TRBV13,-,-,TRBJ1-2,CASSSTSAGGSHYGYTF,TGTGCCAGCAGCTCGACCTCCGCAGGAGGGAGTCACTATGGCTACACCTTC
TRBV11-2,-,-,TRBJ2-5,CASSLPRETQYF,TGTGCCAGCAGCTTACCTAGAGAGACCCAGTACTTC
TRBV9,-,-,TRBJ2-1,CASSPSGRSYNEQFF,TGTGCCAGCAGCCCCTCGGGGAGATCCTACAATGAGCAGTTCTTC
TRBV4-2,-,-,TRBJ2-7,CASSQDLYGSRSYEQYF,TGTGCCAGCAGCCAAGACCTTTACGGGAGCAGGTCCTACGAGCAGTACTTC
TRBV5-1,-,-,TRBJ2-1,CASSWPEGPTYNEQFF,TGCGCCAGCAGCTGGCCCGAGGGTCCGACCTACAATGAGCAGTTCTTC
TRBV2,-,-,TRBJ2-2,CASNSWTAPTNTGELFF,TGTGCCAGCAATTCCTGGACAGCGCCCACGAACACCGGGGAGCTGTTTTTT
TRBV19,-,TRBD1,TRBJ1-1,CASKEDRGESLVFNTEAFF,TGTGCCAGTAAAGAGGACAGGGGGGAATCTTTAGTATTCAACACTGAAGCTTTCTTT
TRBV2,-,-,TRBJ2-1,CASSVASYNEQFF,TGTGCCAGCAGTGTTGCATCCTACAATGAGCAGTTCTTC
TRBV7-3,-,-,TRBJ1-1,CASSLTGPRGGPTEAFF,TGTGCCAGCAGCTTAACGGGACCCCGGGGGGGGCCCACTGAAGCTTTCTTT
TRBV28,-,TRBD2,TRBJ2-7,CASSFETSGSSYEQYF,TGTGCCAGCAGTTTTGAAACTAGCGGGAGCTCCTACGAGCAGTACTTC
TRBV27,-,-,TRBJ2-7,CASSLTATYEQYF,TGTGCCAGCAGTTTGACAGCTACGTACGAGCAGTACTTC
TRBV2,-,TRBD2,TRBJ2-3,CASSEPSGSESTDTQYF,TGTGCCAGCAGTGAGCCTAGCGGGAGTGAAAGTACAGATACGCAGTATTTT
TRBV14,-,-,TRBJ2-3,CASSQGLGSTDTQYF,TGTGCCAGCAGCCAAGGCTTGGGTAGCACAGATACGCAGTATTTT
TRBV4-1,-,-,TRBJ1-2,CASSQDGQRFGYTF,TGCGCCAGCAGCCAAGATGGACAGAGATTTGGCTACACCTTC
TRBV5-1,-,-,TRBJ2-3,CASSLERAIDTQYF,TGCGCCAGCAGCTTGGAGCGGGCGATAGATACGCAGTATTTT
TRBV25-1,-,-,TRBJ1-1,CASYPGTLKRNTEAFF,TGTGCCAGCTACCCCGGGACACTCAAGAGGAACACTGAAGCTTTCTTT
TRBV7-6,-,-,TRBJ2-7,CASSLGLTDEQYF,TGTGCCAGCAGCTTAGGACTGACAGACGAGCAGTACTTC
TRBV5-8,-,TRBD1,TRBJ1-2,CASSGDSYGYTF,TGTGCCAGCAGCGGGGACAGCTATGGCTACACCTTC
TRBV27,few,-,TRBJ2-2,CASSLVWSSTGELFF,TGTGCCAGCAGTCTGGTATGGTCTAGCACCGGGGAGCTGTTTTTT
TRBV10-2,-,-,TRBJ2-7,CASRGPGDSGRGYEQYF,TGCGCCAGCAGGGGGCCCGGCGACAGCGGACGAGGCTACGAGCAGTACTTC
TRBV28,once,TRBD1,TRBJ2-3,CASNSRGGTGPTDTQYF,TGTGCCAGCAACTCTCGCGGTGGGACAGGGCCCACAGATACGCAGTATTTT
TRBV14,-,-,TRBJ1-2,CASSQTDIYGYTF,TGTGCCAGCAGCCAGACCGACATCTATGGCTACACCTTC
TRBV29-1,-,-,TRBJ1-1,CSVEGNTEAFF,TGCAGCGTTGAAGGGAACACTGAAGCTTTCTTT
TRBV27,-,TRBD2,TRBJ2-7,CASSQTSGQRSYEQYF,TGTGCCAGCAGTCAGACTAGCGGGCAGCGCTCCTACGAGCAGTACTTC
TRBV11-2,-,TRBD2,TRBJ2-1,CASSPGLAGMIPPNEQFF,TGTGCCAGCAGCCCCGGACTAGCGGGGATGATCCCCCCCAATGAGCAGTTCTTC
TRBV27,-,-,TRBJ2-5,CASSLLGGEAETQYF,TGTGCCAGCAGTTTATTGGGCGGGGAGGCAGAGACCCAGTACTTC
TRBV9,once,TRBD2,TRBJ2-3,CASSIGTSGILDTQYF,TGTGCCAGCAGCATCGGGACTAGCGGGATTCTAGATACGCAGTATTTT
TRBV4-2,-,-,TRBJ2-7,CASSQSLIVYEQYF,TGTGCCAGCAGCCAGTCACTGATCGTCTACGAGCAGTACTTC
TRBV9,-,-,TRBJ2-3,CASSAWDFSKAADTQYF,TGTGCCAGCAGCGCATGGGACTTTTCCAAGGCAGCAGATACGCAGTATTTT
TRBV7-8,-,TRBD2,TRBJ2-7,CASSLAAGGYEQYF,TGTGCCAGCAGCTTAGCGGCGGGAGGGTACGAGCAGTACTTC
TRBV20-1,-,-,TRBJ2-1,CSATEAVEQFF,TGCAGTGCTACCGAAGCGGTCGAGCAGTTCTTC
TRBV7-2,-,-,TRBJ2-1,CASSLGPLAYNEQFF,TGTGCCAGCAGCTTAGGCCCACTAGCCTACAATGAGCAGTTCTTC
TRBV18,-,-,TRBJ2-7,CASSPPGSSYEQYF,TGTGCCAGCTCACCACCCGGAAGCTCCTACGAGCAGTACTTC
TRBV9,-,-,TRBJ2-1,CASSSRNGEQFF,TGTGCCAGCAGCTCTCGTAACGGTGAGCAGTTCTTC
TRBV7-9,once,-,TRBJ1-5,CASSPPHWAARQPQHF,TGTGCCAGCAGCCCACCCCATTGGGCAGCTCGGCAGCCCCAGCATTTT
TRBV6-5,-,TRBD1,TRBJ2-2,CASGQGVVGTGELFF,TGTGCCAGCGGTCAGGGGGTGGTTGGGACCGGGGAGCTGTTTTTT
TRBV14,-,TRBD2,TRBJ2-2,CASSQEWLAVHTGELFF,TGTGCCAGCAGCCAAGAATGGCTAGCGGTACACACCGGGGAGCTGTTTTTT
TRBV11-2,-,TRBD2,TRBJ2-2,CASSSGLAGDTGELFF,TGTGCCAGCAGCTCTGGACTAGCGGGAGACACCGGGGAGCTGTTTTTT
TRBV11-2,-,-,TRBJ1-2,CASSLGRTSLGGYTF,TGTGCCAGCAGCTTAGGGAGGACAAGCTTGGGAGGCTACACCTTC
TRBV29-1,-,-,TRBJ2-1,CSVVVYNEQFF,TGCAGCGTTGTGGTGTACAATGAGCAGTTCTTC
TRBV4-1,-,-,TRBJ1-1,CASSPEGLHTEAFF,TGCGCCAGCAGCCCAGAGGGGTTGCATACTGAAGCTTTCTTT
TRBV29-1,-,TRBD1,TRBJ2-5,CSVVGTGGRVETQYF,TGCAGCGTTGTGGGTACAGGGGGCCGCGTTGAGACCCAGTACTTC
TRBV6-1,-,-,TRBJ2-7,CASSEAGGGHGEQYF,TGTGCCAGCAGTGAAGCGGGAGGGGGACATGGGGAGCAGTACTTC
TRBV4-1,-,-,TRBJ1-1,CASSSNTEAFF,TGCGCCAGCAGCTCTAACACTGAAGCTTTCTTT
TRBV29-1,-,-,TRBJ2-7,CSVVPTGSKGYEQYF,TGCAGCGTTGTTCCCACAGGGTCAAAAGGCTACGAGCAGTACTTC
TRBV2,once,-,TRBJ2-1,CASSESLGRINNEQFF,TGTGCCAGCAGTGAATCGTTGGGACGGATAAACAATGAGCAGTTCTTC
TRBV7-8,-,-,TRBJ2-7,CASSFDRMGSYEQYF,TGTGCCAGCAGTTTTGACAGGATGGGCTCCTACGAGCAGTACTTC
TRBV9,-,TRBD1,TRBJ2-2,CASSVGDRGRVRNTGELFF,TGTGCCAGCAGCGTAGGGGACAGGGGGCGCGTCAGGAACACCGGGGAGCTGTTTTTT
TRBV7-3,-,TRBD2,TRBJ2-6,CASSPAGLAGVSGANVLTF,TGTGCCAGCAGCCCTGCGGGACTAGCGGGAGTATCTGGGGCCAACGTCCTGACTTTC
TRBV5-4,-,-,TRBJ1-3,CASSRESGGNTIYF,TGTGCCAGCAGCAGGGAATCTGGGGGCAACACCATATATTTT
TRBV27,-,-,TRBJ2-7,CASGAVSYEQYF,TGTGCCAGCGGGGCAGTCTCCTACGAGCAGTACTTC
TRBV7-6,-,-,TRBJ2-1,CASSLAPQQDEQFF,TGTGCCAGCAGCTTAGCGCCACAACAGGACGAGCAGTTCTTC
TRBV5-4,-,-,TRBJ2-1,CASSLVQGGLNEQFF,TGTGCCAGCAGCTTGGTCCAGGGTGGACTCAATGAGCAGTTCTTC
TRBV12-5,-,-,TRBJ2-1,CASALGQYNEQFF,TGTGCTAGTGCGCTAGGACAGTACAATGAGCAGTTCTTC
TRBV7-9,-,TRBD2,TRBJ2-7,CASSLGVAGQYF,TGTGCCAGCAGCCTGGGGGTAGCGGGGCAGTACTTC
TRBV7-2,once,-,TRBJ2-1,CASSPHRMFNEQFF,TGTGCCAGCAGCCCCCATAGGATGTTCAATGAGCAGTTCTTC
TRBV6-5,-,TRBD2,TRBJ2-2,CASSFGTSGRGELFF,TGTGCCAGCAGTTTCGGGACTAGCGGGAGAGGGGAGCTGTTTTTT
TRBV15,-,-,TRBJ2-7,CATSEAHFTYEQYF,TGTGCCACCAGCGAGGCCCATTTTACCTACGAGCAGTACTTC
TRBV7-2,-,TRBD2,TRBJ2-7,CASSLGVAGEIYEQYF,TGTGCCAGCAGCTTAGGGGTTGCGGGAGAGATCTACGAGCAGTACTTC